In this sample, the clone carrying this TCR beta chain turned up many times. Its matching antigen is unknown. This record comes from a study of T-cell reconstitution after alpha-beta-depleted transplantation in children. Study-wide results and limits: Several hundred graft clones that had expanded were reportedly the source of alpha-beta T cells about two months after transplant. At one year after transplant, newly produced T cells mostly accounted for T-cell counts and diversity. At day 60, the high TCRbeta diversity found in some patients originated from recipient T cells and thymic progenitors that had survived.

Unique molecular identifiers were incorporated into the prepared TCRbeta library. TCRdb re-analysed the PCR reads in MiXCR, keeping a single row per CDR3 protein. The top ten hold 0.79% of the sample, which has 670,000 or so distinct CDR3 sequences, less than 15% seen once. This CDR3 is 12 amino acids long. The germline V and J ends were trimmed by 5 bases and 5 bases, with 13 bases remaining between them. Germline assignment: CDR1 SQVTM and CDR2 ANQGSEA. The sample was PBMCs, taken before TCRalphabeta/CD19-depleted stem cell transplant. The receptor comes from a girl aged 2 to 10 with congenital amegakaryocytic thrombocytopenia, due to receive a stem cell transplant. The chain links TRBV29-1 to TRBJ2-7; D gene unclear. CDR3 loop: CSVIGGWHEQYF. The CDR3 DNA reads TGCAGCGTTATCGGTGGATGGCACGAGCAGTACTTC.